The 25 T cell receptor beta chains reported below all come from one sample, sequenced in a study of T cells after yellow fever vaccination. TCRdb reprocessed the 5' RACE reads via MiXCR and lists one record per CDR3 protein. The sample carries a few hundred thousand distinct CDR3 sequences, around 4.1% recorded once. The specimen comprised PBMCs, sampled 5 days after the yellow fever booster vaccination. Source of these receptors: a man younger than 35 who received the YFV17D yellow fever vaccine.

This clonotype came up a few times. V is TRBV12-3 or TRBV12-4 and J is TRBJ2-3, with D possibly called TRBD1 or TRBD2 (5 bases each). Deletions cut 1 base from V and 6 bases from J, with 20 bases between. The CDR3 sequence is 17 residues long. In DNA, the CDR3 is TGTGCCAGCAGTTTAGTGACGGGGACGCTGAACGGGGATACGCAGTATTTT. The encoded protein is CASSLVTGTLNGDTQYF.

This clonotype was found many times. The chain couples TRBV29-1 to TRBJ2-7, with TRBD1 as a possible D gene (6 bases). This CDR3 region has 15 residues. Germline lookup yields CDR1 SQVTM and CDR2 ANQGSEA. DNA of the CDR3: TGCAGAGCTATCCCCCGACAGGTCATCCATTTCGAGCAGTACGTC. Translated, it gives CRAIPRQVIHFEQYV.

A few counts support this clonotype. The rearrangement links TRBV7-2 to TRBJ2-5, with 9 bases aligning to TRBD1. Germline CDR1 is SGHTA and CDR2 is FQGNSA. The CDR3 is 16 residues long. V was pared by 5 bases and J by 4 bases, with 11 bases of the junction left unmatched. The CDR3 DNA reads as TGTGCCAGCAGCAATCACCGGGACAGGGCGGGAGAGACCCAGTACTTC. This gives the protein CASSNHRDRAGETQYF.

This clonotype was counted between two and nine times. The V gene is TRBV5-1, the J gene TRBJ2-3; D might be TRBD2 (5 bases). Trimming left V 2 bases short and J 2 bases short, with 9 bases between. Germline loops: CDR1 SGHRS, CDR2 YFSETQ. The CDR3 consists of 14 residues. The CDR3 region has the DNA TGCGCCAGCAGCTTCGGACTCCTCACAGATACGCAGTATTTT. This sequence encodes CASSFGLLTDTQYF.

CDR3: CASSLDGGNEQFF. In DNA form, the CDR3 reads TGTGCCAGCAGTTTAGATGGGGGGAATGAGCAGTTCTTC. This chain connects TRBV12-3 or TRBV12-4 to TRBJ2-1, with D possibly matching TRBD2 (6 bases). With 1 base removed from V and 7 bases from J, the gap between germline ends came to 8 bases. This CDR3 region has 13 residues.

This chain links TRBV11-2 with TRBJ2-1; D ambiguous. CDR1 and CDR2 from the germline V gene are SGHAT and FQNNGV. CDR3 length equals 19 residues. Trimming removed 1 base at V and 8 bases at J, with 27 bases between. The CDR3 DNA follows: TGTGCCAGCAGCTTAGGTGGTTGGGGAAACCGGCCTGATTGGGATGAGCAGTTCTTC. Translation: CASSLGGWGNRPDWDEQFF.

The sample holds a few counts of this clonotype. The chain couples TRBV6-1 to TRBJ2-2, with D maybe TRBD2 (7 bases). CDR3 length: 16 residues. Trimming pared 6 bases from V and 8 bases from J, leaving 22 bases between. CDR1 is MNHNS, CDR2 SASEGT, per germline. The CDR3 sequence is CASSSGGGGLWGELFF. CDR3 in DNA: TGTGCCAGCAGCTCCGGCGGCGGGGGCCTTTGGGGGGAGCTGTTTTTT.

The sample holds many counts of this clonotype. The V gene is TRBV6-2 or TRBV6-3, the J gene TRBJ1-1; 8 bases are shared with TRBD1. The V gene's germline CDR1 is MNHEY and CDR2 SVGEGT. The CDR3 loop spans 17 amino acids. With 5 bases clipped from V and 1 base from J, the junction kept 12 bases outside the gene matches. Written as DNA, the CDR3 is TGTGCCAGCAGTACCCTCCGCGGACAGGGTGAGAACACTGAAGCTTTCTTT. Its translation is CASSTLRGQGENTEAFF.

This clonotype was seen repeatedly, ten times or more. V and J are TRBV2 and TRBJ2-3, with D uncertain. This CDR3 is 12 amino acids long. Germline-derived CDR1 and CDR2 are SNHLY and FYNNEI. The V gene lost 6 bases and the J gene lost 2 bases, with 6 bases spanning the gap. CDR3 sequence (DNA): TGTGCCAGCAGGCCCCTCACAGATACGCAGTATTTT. It specifies CASRPLTDTQYF.

On this clonotype itself: One end of the junction is discordant with germline, which a read error may explain. V and J are TRBV12-3 or TRBV12-4 and TRBJ2-3, with no clear D. CDR3 length: 13 amino acids. The CDR3 coding sequence is TGTGCCACCAGTCTTACGGTCGCAGATACGCAGTATTTT. This sequence encodes CATSLTVADTQYF.

This clonotype was observed many times. J is TRBJ1-5 and V is TRBV29-1, with TRBD1 as a possible D gene (6 bases). V lost 6 bases and J lost 3, with 12 bases in between. The CDR3 is made up of 13 amino acids. Germline CDR1 is SQVTM and CDR2 is ANQGSEA. The CDR3 DNA is TGCAGCGTGATCGACAGGTTCAATCAGCCCCAGCATTTT. This sequence encodes CSVIDRFNQPQHF.

This clonotype was observed a handful of times. This chain's CDR3 is CSARDPGTPYQETQYF. The CDR3, as DNA: TGCAGTGCTAGAGACCCCGGGACTCCCTACCAAGAGACCCAGTACTTC. The chain couples TRBV20-1 to TRBJ2-5, with D maybe TRBD2 (6 bases). The germline CDR1 and CDR2 sequences are DFQATT and SNEGSKA (reference sequence). This CDR3 region has 16 residues. The V gene lost 0 bases and the J gene lost 0 bases, with 14 bases spanning the gap.

The sample holds a few counts of this clonotype. CDR3 sequence (DNA): TGTGCCAGCACCGAACTGGTAGGGGGCGGGGAGACCCAGTACTTC. Translating it yields CASTELVGGGETQYF. The chain couples TRBV6-1 to TRBJ2-5, with TRBD1 matching over 7 bases. Per germline, CDR1 MNHNS and CDR2 SASEGT. The CDR3 covers 15 residues. Trimming at V came to 7 bases and at J to 5 bases, leaving 13 bases not matched to a gene.

This clonotype was observed a few times. This chain joins TRBV6-6 and TRBJ2-3, with 7 bases matching TRBD2. This CDR3 has 17 amino acids. After removal of 2 bases from V and 2 bases from J, the junction contained 10 bases not matched to a gene. Germline-derived CDR1 and CDR2 are MNHNY and SVGAGI (reference sequence). CDR3 loop: CASSYEGLAELTDTQYF. In nucleotides, the CDR3 is TGTGCCAGCAGTTACGAAGGTCTAGCGGAGCTCACAGATACGCAGTATTTT.

V is TRBV7-2 and J is TRBJ2-7, with 10 bases aligning to TRBD2. Unmatched junction bases numbered 4, after V lost 3 bases and J lost 2 bases. Germline V gene lookup returns CDR1 SGHTA and CDR2 FQGNSA. The CDR3 runs 15 residues. For the CDR3, the DNA is TGTGCCAGCAGCTTCCGGCTAGCGGGGGCCTACGAGCAGTACTTC. It is translated as CASSFRLAGAYEQYF.

This chain connects TRBV11-2 to TRBJ2-3; TRBD1 might be the D (7 bases). V was shortened by 8 bases and J by 3 bases, with 18 bases between the two germline ends. The CDR3 runs to 15 residues. Germline V gene lookup returns CDR1 SGHAT and CDR2 FQNNGV. The CDR3 sequence is CASGWRGRSTDTQYF. CDR3 DNA sequence: TGTGCCAGCGGGTGGAGGGGGCGGTCAACAGATACGCAGTATTTT.

The CDR3 reads CASSPSGQGSGELFF. The CDR3 coding sequence is TGTGCCAGCAGCCCTTCAGGACAGGGGTCCGGGGAGCTGTTTTTT. The rearrangement uses TRBV7-2 and TRBJ2-2, with 9 bases lining up with TRBD1. This CDR3 is built from 15 residues. The junction had 7 bases not matched to a gene; V was cut back by 5 bases and J by 6 bases. Germline-derived CDR1 and CDR2 are SGHTA and FQGNSA.

Many counts were recorded for this clonotype. The V and J genes are TRBV29-1 and TRBJ1-6, with D unresolved. V lost 4 bases and J 8 bases, leaving 12 bases between the germline ends. This CDR3 contains 13 residues. Germline V CDR1 and CDR2: SQVTM, ANQGSEA. The CDR3 nucleotides are TGCAGCGTTGGTGCCAGCTCCGATTCACCCCTCCACTTT. This translates into CSVGASSDSPLHF.

The chain couples TRBV28 to TRBJ1-4; D is unclear. Germline lookup yields CDR1 MDHEN and CDR2 SYDVKM. The CDR3 runs 13 residues. Trimming stripped 10 bases from V and 8 bases from J, with 17 bases between. The CDR3 sequence: CATEGRVDEKLFF. In DNA, the CDR3 is TGTGCCACGGAGGGAAGGGTGGACGAAAAACTGTTTTTT.

The J gene is TRBJ2-1, the V gene TRBV7-9, with D hard to call. Trimming pared 1 base from V and 0 bases from J, leaving 7 bases between. The CDR3 length is 15 residues. CDR1 SEHNR and CDR2 FQNEAQ come from the germline V gene (reference sequence). CDR3 amino acids: CASSLDGVSYNEQFF. Here the CDR3 DNA reads TGTGCCAGCAGCTTAGATGGGGTCTCCTACAATGAGCAGTTCTTC.

There are a few counts of this clonotype. The chain has TRBV20-1 and TRBJ2-5; tentatively, D is TRBD2 (6 bases). V lost 2 bases and J 3 bases, leaving 16 bases between the germline ends. Germline lookup yields CDR1 DFQATT and CDR2 SNEGSKA (reference sequence). The CDR3 contains 15 residues. The CDR3 spells CSARRAAGREETQYF. The CDR3 DNA sequence: TGCAGTGCTAGAAGAGCTGCGGGGCGGGAAGAGACCCAGTACTTC.

To note about this clonotype: A read error may explain this, as a much larger clone is one base away. The chain has TRBV5-1 and TRBJ1-2, with D possibly matching TRBD1 (5 bases). From germline, CDR1 is SGHRS and CDR2 YFSETQ. This CDR3 spans 14 amino acids. The CDR3 loop reads CASSSEGSLYGYPF. The CDR3 nucleotides read TGCGCCAGCAGCTCGGAGGGGTCCCTCTATGGCTACCCCTTC.

The V and J genes are TRBV7-2 and TRBJ2-4; no definite D call. The germline V gene encodes CDR1 SGHTA and CDR2 FQGNSA. The CDR3 runs to 14 residues. V shed 1 base and J shed 0 bases, with 4 bases lying between them. The CDR3 loop reads CASSLELAKNIQYF. The CDR3 DNA follows: TGTGCCAGCAGCTTAGAATTAGCCAAAAACATTCAGTACTTC.

This clonotype appeared a few times. The rearrangement joins TRBV5-6 to TRBJ1-2, with D hard to call. Germline V gene lookup returns CDR1 SGHDT and CDR2 YYEEEE. This CDR3 is 13 amino acids long. The V end lost 4 bases, the J end lost 8 bases, and 15 bases lay between the germline ends. The CDR3 region is CASSVRTGLGYTF. The CDR3 nucleotides are TGTGCCAGCAGCGTGAGGACGGGTCTCGGCTACACCTTC.

This clonotype was recorded at least ten times. The chain uses TRBV12-3 or TRBV12-4 and TRBJ2-3; a possible D gene is TRBD2 (5 bases). The V gene lost 3 bases and the J gene lost 2 bases, with 12 bases spanning the gap. The CDR3 sequence is 15 residues long. The CDR3 DNA sequence: TGTGCCAGCAGTTTTCGGAGCGGTTCCACAGATACGCAGTATTTT. Amino acid sequence: CASSFRSGSTDTQYF.